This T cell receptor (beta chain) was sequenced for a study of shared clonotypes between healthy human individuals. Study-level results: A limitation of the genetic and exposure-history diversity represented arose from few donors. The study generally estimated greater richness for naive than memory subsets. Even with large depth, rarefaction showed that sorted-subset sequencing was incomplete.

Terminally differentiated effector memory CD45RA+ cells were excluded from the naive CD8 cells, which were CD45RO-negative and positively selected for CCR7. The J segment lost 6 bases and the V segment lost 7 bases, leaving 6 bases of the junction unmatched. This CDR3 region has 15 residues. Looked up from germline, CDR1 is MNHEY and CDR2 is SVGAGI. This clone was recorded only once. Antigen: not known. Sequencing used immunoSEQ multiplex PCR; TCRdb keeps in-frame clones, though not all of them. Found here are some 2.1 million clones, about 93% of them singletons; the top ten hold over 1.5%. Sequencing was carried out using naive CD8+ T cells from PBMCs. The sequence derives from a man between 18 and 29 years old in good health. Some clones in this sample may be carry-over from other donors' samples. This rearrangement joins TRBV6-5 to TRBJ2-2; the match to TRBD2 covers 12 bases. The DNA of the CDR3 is TGTGCCAGCACCCAACTAGCGGGAGGTGCCGGGGAGCTGTTTTTT. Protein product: CASTQLAGGAGELFF.